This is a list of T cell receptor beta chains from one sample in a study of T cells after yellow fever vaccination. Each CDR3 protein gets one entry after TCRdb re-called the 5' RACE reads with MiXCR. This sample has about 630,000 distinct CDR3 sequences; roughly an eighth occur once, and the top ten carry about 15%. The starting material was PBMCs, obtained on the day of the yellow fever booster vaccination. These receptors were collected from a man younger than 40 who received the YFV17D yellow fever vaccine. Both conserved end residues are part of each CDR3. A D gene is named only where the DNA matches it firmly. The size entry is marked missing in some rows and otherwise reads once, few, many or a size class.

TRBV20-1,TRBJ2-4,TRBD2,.,TGCAGTGCCCAAAAGCGGGAGGGGAGTTTGGACATTCAGTACTTC,CSAQKREGSLDIQYF
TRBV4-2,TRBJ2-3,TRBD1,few,TGTGCCAGCAGCCAAGGGGACAGGCGAGGAGATACGCAGTATTTT,CASSQGDRRGDTQYF
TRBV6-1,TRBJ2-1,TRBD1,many,TGTGCCAGCAGCAGTCGGGACAGCCCCTACAATGAGCAGTTCTTC,CASSSRDSPYNEQFF
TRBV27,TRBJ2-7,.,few,TGTGCCAGCAGCCCAATAGACAGGAATTACGAGCAGTACTTC,CASSPIDRNYEQYF
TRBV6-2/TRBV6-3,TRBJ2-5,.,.,TGTGCCAGCACCACCCGGACAGCAGGGGAGACCCAGTACTTC,CASTTRTAGETQYF
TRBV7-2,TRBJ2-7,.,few,TGTGCCAGCAGCTTAGCGCAGTTAAAATACGAGCAGTACTTC,CASSLAQLKYEQYF
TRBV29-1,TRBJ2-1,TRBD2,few,TGCAGCGTGGGGATAGCGGGAGGGCCGAATGAGCAGTTCTTC,CSVGIAGGPNEQFF
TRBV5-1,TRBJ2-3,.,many,TGCGCCAGCAGCTTGGAGTTTAACACAGATACGCAGTATTTT,CASSLEFNTDTQYF
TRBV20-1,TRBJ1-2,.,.,TGCAGTGCTAGTATCCTGAGAGGAGGGGATTTTAGTCCTAACTATGGCTACACCTTC,CSASILRGGDFSPNYGYTF
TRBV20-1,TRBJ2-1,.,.,TGCAGTGCTAGACTCCCGGGACTCGACAATGAGCAGTTCTTC,CSARLPGLDNEQFF
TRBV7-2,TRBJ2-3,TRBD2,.,TGTGCCAGCAGCGGGGGACTAGCGGCAGATACGCAGTATTTT,CASSGGLAADTQYF
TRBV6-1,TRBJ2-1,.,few,TGTGCCAGCAGCCGGGGGACTCTAGGTGTCCGGAGCTCCTACAATGAGCAGTTCTTC,CASSRGTLGVRSSYNEQFF
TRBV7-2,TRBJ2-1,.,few,TGTGCCAGCAGCTTAATGATATATGAGCAGTTCTTC,CASSLMIYEQFF
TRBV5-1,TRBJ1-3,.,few,TGCGCCAGCAGCTTGGATTGGTTTGGAAACACCATATATTTT,CASSLDWFGNTIYF
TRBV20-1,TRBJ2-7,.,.,TGCAGTGCTCGGACGGAGGAGCAGTACTTC,CSARTEEQYF
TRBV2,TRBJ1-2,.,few,TGTGCCAGCAAAATTCACGAGGGCTCGGACGACTTC,CASKIHEGSDDF
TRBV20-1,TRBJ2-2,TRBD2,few,TGCAGTGCAACCGGACTAGCGGGAGTTGCCGGGGAGCTGTTTTTT,CSATGLAGVAGELFF
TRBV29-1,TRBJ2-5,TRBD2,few,TGCAGCGTTGGAGGACTAGCGGGAGTGACCCAGTACTTC,CSVGGLAGVTQYF
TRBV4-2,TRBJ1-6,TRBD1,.,TGTGCCAGCAGCCAAGGGACAGGGTTTGATTCACCCCTCCACTTT,CASSQGTGFDSPLHF
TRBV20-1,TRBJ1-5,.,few,TGCAGTGCTAGGAGTGGGGATCAGCCCCAGCATTTT,CSARSGDQPQHF
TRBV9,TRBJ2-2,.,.,TGTGCCAGCAGCGTAGCTGTGGGTACCGGGGAGCTGTTTTTT,CASSVAVGTGELFF
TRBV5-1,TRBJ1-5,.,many,TGCGCCAGCAGCTTGGAGGGGGAGGAGCCCCAGCATTTT,CASSLEGEEPQHF
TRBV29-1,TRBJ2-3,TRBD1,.,TGCAGCGTTGATTGGACAGGTGCTTGGGCAGATACGCAGTATTTT,CSVDWTGAWADTQYF
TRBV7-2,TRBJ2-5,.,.,TGTGCCAGCAGCTTAGAAGGGGGGGCCGAGACCCAGTACTTC,CASSLEGGAETQYF
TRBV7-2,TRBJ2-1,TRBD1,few,TGTGCCAGCAGCTTGCGGCGACAGGGCTTGAATGAGCAGTTCTTC,CASSLRRQGLNEQFF
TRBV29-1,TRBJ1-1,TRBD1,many,TGCAGCGTGGCGGGACAGGGGTCTGAAGCTTTCTTT,CSVAGQGSEAFF
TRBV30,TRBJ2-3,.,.,TGTGCCTGGAGACAAGGGGGAGTTGGAGATACGCAGTATTTT,CAWRQGGVGDTQYF
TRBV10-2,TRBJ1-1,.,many,TGCGCCAGCAGTGAGTCGGGTTTACGCACTGAAGCTTTCTTT,CASSESGLRTEAFF
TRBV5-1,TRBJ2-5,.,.,TGCGCCAGCAGCTTAGGTCAACCAGGGGATGGGACCCAGTACTTC,CASSLGQPGDGTQYF
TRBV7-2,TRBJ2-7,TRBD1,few,TGTGCCAGCAGTCCGCAGACAGGGGGCGAGCAGTACTTC,CASSPQTGGEQYF
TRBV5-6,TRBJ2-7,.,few,TGTGCCAGCAGCTACAACATGGGGGCGGTCGAGCAGTACTTC,CASSYNMGAVEQYF
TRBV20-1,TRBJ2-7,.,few,TGCAGTGCTAGCTCCTGGGGGACATCCTACGAGCAGTACTTC,CSASSWGTSYEQYF
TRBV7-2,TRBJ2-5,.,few,TGTGCCAGCAGCTTTCCTACAGGGTACCAAGAGACCCAGTACTTC,CASSFPTGYQETQYF
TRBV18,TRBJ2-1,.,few,TGTGCCAGCTCACTCCGACAGCGTACCTACAATGAGCAGTTCTTC,CASSLRQRTYNEQFF
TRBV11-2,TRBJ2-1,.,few,TGTGCCAGCAGCATCCAGCGTGGGGTTGAGCAGTTCTTC,CASSIQRGVEQFF
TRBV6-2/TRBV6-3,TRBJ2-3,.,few,TGTGCCAGCAGTGGCCTTAATTGGGTCTATTCAGATACGCAGTATTTT,CASSGLNWVYSDTQYF
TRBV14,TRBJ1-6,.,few,TGTGCCAGCAGCCAGGGGCGGAATTATAATTCACCCCTCCACTTT,CASSQGRNYNSPLHF
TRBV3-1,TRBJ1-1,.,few,TGTGCCAGCAGGCCAGGGGTGTTCGACACTGAAGCTTTCTTT,CASRPGVFDTEAFF
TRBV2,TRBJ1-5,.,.,TGTGCCAGCAGTGAACGGTTTCAGCCCCAGCATTTT,CASSERFQPQHF
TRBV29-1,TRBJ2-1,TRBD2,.,TGCAGCGTTGAGTTGGCGGGAGGGCGTTCCTACAATGAGCAGTTCTTC,CSVELAGGRSYNEQFF
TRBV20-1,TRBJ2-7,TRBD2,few,TGCAGTGCCCAAAGCGGGAGTTCCTACGAGCAGTACTTC,CSAQSGSSYEQYF
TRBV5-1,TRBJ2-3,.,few,TGCGCCAGCAGTAACGTCGGTGGAGCGTTCACAGATACGCAGTATTTT,CASSNVGGAFTDTQYF
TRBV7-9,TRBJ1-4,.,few,TGTGCCAGCAGCTCGACAGTGGGAGAAAAACTGTTTTTT,CASSSTVGEKLFF
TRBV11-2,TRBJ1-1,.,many,TGTGCCAGCAGCTACGGGGCCTTTCACAACACTGAAGCTTTCTTT,CASSYGAFHNTEAFF
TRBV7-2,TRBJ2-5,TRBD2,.,TGTGCCAGCAGAAGGACTAGCGGGAGAGAGACCCAGTACTTC,CASRRTSGRETQYF
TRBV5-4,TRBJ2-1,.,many,TGTGCCAGCAGCTTGACTTTCTACAATGAGCAGTTCTTC,CASSLTFYNEQFF
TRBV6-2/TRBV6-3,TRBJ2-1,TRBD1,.,TGTGCCAGCAGATTCAGGGGGCTGAACTACAATGAGCAGTTCTTC,CASRFRGLNYNEQFF
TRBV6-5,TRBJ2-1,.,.,TGTGCCAGCAGTTCGGTAGGGGTCTACAATGAGCAGTTCTTC,CASSSVGVYNEQFF
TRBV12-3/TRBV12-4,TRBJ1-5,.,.,TGTGCCAGCAGTGGCTCGGGGGGAAGATATCAGCCCCAGCATTTT,CASSGSGGRYQPQHF
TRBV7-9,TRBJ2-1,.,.,TGTGCCAGCAGCTCTCATGAAGGGGATGAGCAGTTCTTC,CASSSHEGDEQFF
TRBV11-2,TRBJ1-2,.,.,TGTGCCAGCAGCTTTCGGGACCAAGGAGGCTACACCTTC,CASSFRDQGGYTF
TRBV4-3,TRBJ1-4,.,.,TGCGCCAGCAGCCAGTTCCACCCCCTGATTGATTTT,CASSQFHPLIDF
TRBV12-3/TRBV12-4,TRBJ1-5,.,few,TGTGCCAGCAGTTTAGCCGGGCGACATCAGCCCCAGCATTTT,CASSLAGRHQPQHF
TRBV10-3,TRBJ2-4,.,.,TGTGCCATCAGTGAGTCGAGGCAGGGGGGGAACTTAGCCAAAAACATTCAGTACTTC,CAISESRQGGNLAKNIQYF
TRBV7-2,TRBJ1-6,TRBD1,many,TGTGCCAGCAGCCGAGGGCCGACAGGGAGAAATAATTCACCCCTCCACTTT,CASSRGPTGRNNSPLHF
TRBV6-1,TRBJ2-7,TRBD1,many,TGTGCCAGCAGCGCCGGGACAGGGGTCTACGAGCAGTACTTC,CASSAGTGVYEQYF
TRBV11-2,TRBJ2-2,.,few,TGTGCCAGCAGCTTAGATCAGCGGGGGGAGCTGTTTTTT,CASSLDQRGELFF
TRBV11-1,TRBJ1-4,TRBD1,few,TGCCTCAGCTCTCAAGGGAGAAGGGACAGCCGGATCGGGGGTGAAAAACTGTTTTTT,CLSSQGRRDSRIGGEKLFF
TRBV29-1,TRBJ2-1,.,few,TGCAGCGCTCAGGTTGACGAGCAGTTCTTC,CSAQVDEQFF